The sequence of this TCR beta chain was determined in a study of control samples from healthy donors and cancer patients. Sequencing was performed with immunoSEQ multiplex PCR; in TCRdb, only in-frame clones are kept and a portion is missing. Of about 120,000 clones listed, around nine tenths were seen once; the top ten hold 2% to 2.5%. Germline-derived CDR1 and CDR2 are SGHRS and YFSETQ. The CDR3 extends over 13 amino acids. V lost 3 bases and J lost 0, with 7 bases in between. The sample comprised blood. V and J are TRBV5-1 and TRBJ2-7, with D hard to call. This clonotype was obtained from a woman in her 70s in good health. The CDR3 sequence: CASSYSDSYEQYF. CDR3 DNA: TGCGCCAGCAGCTACTCAGACTCCTACGAGCAGTACTTC.